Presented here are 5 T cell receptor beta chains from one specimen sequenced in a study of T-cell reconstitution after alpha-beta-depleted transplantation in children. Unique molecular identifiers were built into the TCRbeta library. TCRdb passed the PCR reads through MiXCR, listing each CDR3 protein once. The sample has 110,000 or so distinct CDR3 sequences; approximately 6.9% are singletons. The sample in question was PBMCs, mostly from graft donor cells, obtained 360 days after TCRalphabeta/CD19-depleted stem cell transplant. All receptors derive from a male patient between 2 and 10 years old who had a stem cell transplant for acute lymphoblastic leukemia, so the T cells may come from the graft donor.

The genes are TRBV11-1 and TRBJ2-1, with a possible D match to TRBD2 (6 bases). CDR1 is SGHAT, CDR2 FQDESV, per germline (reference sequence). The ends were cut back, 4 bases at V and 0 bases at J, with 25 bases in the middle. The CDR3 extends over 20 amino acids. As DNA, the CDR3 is TGTGCCAGCAGCTCCCCTGAGGTAGCGAAAACTAGCAACTCCTACAATGAGCAGTTCTTC. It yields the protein CASSSPEVAKTSNSYNEQFF.

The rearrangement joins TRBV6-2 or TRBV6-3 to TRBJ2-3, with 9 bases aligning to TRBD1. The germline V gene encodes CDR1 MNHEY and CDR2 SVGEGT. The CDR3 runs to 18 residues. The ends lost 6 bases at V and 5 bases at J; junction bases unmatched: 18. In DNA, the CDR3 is TGTGCCAGCAGCACACAGGGGGCACGGGCGGCCCGAGGAGATACGCAGTATTTT. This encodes CASSTQGARAARGDTQYF.

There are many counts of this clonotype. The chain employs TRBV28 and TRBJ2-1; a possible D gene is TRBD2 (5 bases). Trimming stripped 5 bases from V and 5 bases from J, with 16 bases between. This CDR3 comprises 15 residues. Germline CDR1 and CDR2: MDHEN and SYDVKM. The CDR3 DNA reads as TGTGCCAGCAGTCCATGGACTCGCCCGGACAATGAGCAGTTCTTC. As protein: CASSPWTRPDNEQFF.

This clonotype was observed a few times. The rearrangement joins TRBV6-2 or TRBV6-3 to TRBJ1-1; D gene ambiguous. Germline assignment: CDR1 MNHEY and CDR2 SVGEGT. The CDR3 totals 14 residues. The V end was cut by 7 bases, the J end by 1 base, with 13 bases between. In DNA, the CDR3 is TGTGCCAGCACCCCCTGGTGGGAGAACACTGAAGCTTTCTTT. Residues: CASTPWWENTEAFF.

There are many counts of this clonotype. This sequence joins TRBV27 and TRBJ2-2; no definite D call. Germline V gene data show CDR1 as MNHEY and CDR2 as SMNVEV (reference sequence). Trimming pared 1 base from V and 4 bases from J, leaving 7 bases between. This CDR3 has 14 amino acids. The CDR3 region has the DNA TGTGCCAGCAGTTTATATACGAGCACCGGGGAGCTGTTTTTT. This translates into CASSLYTSTGELFF.